This T cell receptor (beta chain) was captured by sequencing in a study of shared clonotypes between healthy human individuals. Trimming left V 4 bases short and J 2 bases short, with 13 bases between. The germline V gene encodes CDR1 SGHRS and CDR2 YFSETQ. This CDR3 has 14 residues. This table comes from immunoSEQ multiplex PCR, and its TCRdb copy is limited to in-frame clones, with some not included. The data contain a few million clones, 85% to 95% of them seen just once; the ten biggest clones take up about 0.37%. V is TRBV5-1 and J is TRBJ2-7; possibly TRBD2 for D (6 bases). Sequenced input: naive CD4+ T cells from PBMCs. Subset of the sample: CD45RA+ positively selected. This clonotype originated in a young man in good health. Some clones in this sample may be carry-over from other donors' samples. The CDR3 region is CASSPLEGPYEQYF. The CDR3 bases are TGCGCCAGCAGCCCGTTGGAGGGGCCCTACGAGCAGTACTTC.